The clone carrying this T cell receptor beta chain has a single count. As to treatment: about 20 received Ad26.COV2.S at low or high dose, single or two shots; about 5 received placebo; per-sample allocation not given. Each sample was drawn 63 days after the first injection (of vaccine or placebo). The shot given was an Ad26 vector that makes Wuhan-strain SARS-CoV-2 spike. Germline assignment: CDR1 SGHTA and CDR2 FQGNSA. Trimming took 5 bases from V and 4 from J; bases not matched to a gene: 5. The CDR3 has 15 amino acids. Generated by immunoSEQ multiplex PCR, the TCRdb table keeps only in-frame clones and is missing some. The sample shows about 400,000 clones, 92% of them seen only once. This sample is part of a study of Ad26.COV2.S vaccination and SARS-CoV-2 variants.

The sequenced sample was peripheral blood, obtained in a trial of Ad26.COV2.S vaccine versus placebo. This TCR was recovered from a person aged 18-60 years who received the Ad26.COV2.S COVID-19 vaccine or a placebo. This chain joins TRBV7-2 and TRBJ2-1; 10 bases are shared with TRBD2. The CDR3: CASSQRGGVYNEQFF. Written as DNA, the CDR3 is TGTGCCAGCAGCCAGCGGGGGGGCGTTTACAATGAGCAGTTCTTC. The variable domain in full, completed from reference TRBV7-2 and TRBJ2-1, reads GAGVSQSPSNKVTEKGKDVELRCDPISGHTALYWYRQSLGQGLEFLIYFQGNSAPDKSGLPSDRFSAERTGGSVSTLTIQRTQQEDSAVYLCASSQRGGVYNEQFFGPGTRLTVL.